The next 27 T cell receptor beta chains were all read from a single sample in a study of T-cell reconstitution after alpha-beta-depleted transplantation in children. A TCRbeta library incorporating unique molecular identifiers was prepared. One entry per CDR3 protein, called by TCRdb with MiXCR from the PCR reads. In the table there are 350,000 to 500,000 distinct CDR3 sequences, roughly 44% of which are singletons. The sample was PBMCs, taken before TCRalphabeta/CD19-depleted stem cell transplant. All receptors derive from a girl aged 2-15 years with aplastic anemia, due to receive a stem cell transplant.

This chain joins TRBV5-1 and TRBJ1-1, with 7 bases fitting TRBD1. Germline values: CDR1 SGHRS, CDR2 YFSETQ. The CDR3 runs 15 residues. V shed 4 bases and J 3 bases; nucleotides not matched to a gene: 9. This CDR3 reads CASSMGTVFDTEAFF. The CDR3 DNA reads TGCGCCAGCAGCATGGGGACAGTATTCGACACTGAAGCTTTCTTT.

The J gene is TRBJ1-6, the V gene TRBV28; no firm D call. Germline lookup yields CDR1 MDHEN and CDR2 SYDVKM. CDR3 length: 13 residues. The ends were cut back, 4 bases at V and 14 bases at J, with 15 bases in the middle. The CDR3 sequence: CASSSGIHGTLHF. DNA for the CDR3: TGTGCCAGCAGTTCTGGGATCCACGGGACCCTCCACTTT.

The chain joins TRBV6-2 or TRBV6-3 to TRBJ2-5, with a possible D match to TRBD1 (6 bases). Germline CDR1 and CDR2: MNHEY and SVGEGT. The CDR3 consists of 13 residues. Trimming removed 6 bases at V and 4 bases at J, with 12 bases between. CDR3 nucleotide sequence: TGTGCCAGCAGCCGGGACATTCGAGAGACCCAGTACTTC. As protein: CASSRDIRETQYF.

This clonotype has ten or more counts. V gene TRBV3-1 combines with J gene TRBJ2-2; D is unresolved. This CDR3 contains 14 residues. V shed 4 bases and J shed 5 bases, with 11 bases lying between them. Per the germline V gene, CDR1 is LGHDT and CDR2 is YNNKEL (reference sequence). CDR3 sequence: CASSRLTRTGELFF. The CDR3 bases are TGTGCCAGCAGCCGGTTGACCAGGACCGGGGAGCTGTTTTTT. The full variable domain, with the rest looked up from reference TRBV3-1 and TRBJ2-2, is DTAVSQTPKYLVTQMGNDKSIKCEQNLGHDTMYWYKQDSKKFLKIMFSYNNKELIINETVPNRFSPKSPDKAHLNLHINSLELGDSAVYFCASSRLTRTGELFFGEGSRLTVL.

Note on this clonotype: Relative to the germline gene, one junction end is altered; a read error may explain this. The chain uses TRBV3-1 and TRBJ2-5; D may be TRBD2 (5 bases). The CDR3 has 10 residues. The V gene's germline CDR1 is LGHDT and CDR2 YNNKEL (reference sequence). The CDR3 loop reads CASSQGVTDF. The CDR3 coding sequence is TGTGCCAGCAGCCAGGGAGTCACGGACTTC.

This clonotype has at least ten counts. The chain recombines TRBV6-1 with TRBJ2-5; no reliable D call. Per germline, CDR1 MNHNS and CDR2 SASEGT. Trimming removed 6 bases at V and 0 bases at J, with 23 bases between. The CDR3 length is 18 residues. CDR3 coding DNA: TGTGCCAGCAGACCCCAAGGTTCGGGCAGAAAGGACCAAGAGACCCAGTACTTC. Amino acids: CASRPQGSGRKDQETQYF.

The table lists this clonotype with many counts. The chain uses TRBV10-3 and TRBJ2-1; possible D gene TRBD2, 6 bases. The germline V and J ends were trimmed by 4 bases and 8 bases, with 21 bases remaining between them. Germline CDR1 is ENHRY and CDR2 is SYGVKD. The CDR3 spans 16 residues. The CDR3 spells CAISGNPGTSADEQFF. The DNA for the CDR3 is TGTGCCATCAGTGGAAACCCCGGGACTTCGGCAGATGAGCAGTTCTTC.

This clonotype was recorded a few times. The chain uses TRBV7-6 and TRBJ2-3, with a tentative D call TRBD2 (6 bases). This CDR3 region has 16 residues. V was clipped by 5 bases and J by 4 bases, with 19 bases between them. In germline, CDR1 is SGHVS, CDR2 FNYEAQ. The CDR3 sequence: CASSPGLTSSADTQYF. CDR3 sequence (DNA): TGTGCCAGCAGCCCTGGACTAACCAGTTCGGCAGATACGCAGTATTTT.

V gene TRBV20-1 combines with J gene TRBJ2-1; 10 bases match TRBD2. Looked up from germline, CDR1 is DFQATT and CDR2 is SNEGSKA (reference sequence). CDR3 length equals 14 residues. Unmatched junction bases numbered 5, after V lost 5 bases and J lost 4 bases. The CDR3 here is CSAHSGRSYNEQFF. In nucleotides, the CDR3 is TGCAGTGCTCATAGCGGGAGGTCGTACAATGAGCAGTTCTTC.

The V call is TRBV5-1, the J call TRBJ2-1; 11 bases align to TRBD1. V gave up 2 bases and J gave up 4 bases; unmatched junction bases: 5. Germline V gene sequence: CDR1 SGHRS, CDR2 YFSETQ. CDR3 size: 16 residues. CDR3 DNA sequence: TGCGCCAGCAGCTTCGTCGGGACAGGGGGTTACAATGAGCAGTTCTTC. Encoded protein: CASSFVGTGGYNEQFF.

The V gene is TRBV7-9, the J gene TRBJ2-1, with 8 bases matching TRBD1. The CDR3 has 16 residues. From germline, CDR1 is SEHNR and CDR2 FQNEAQ (reference sequence). V was clipped by 5 bases and J by 5 bases; unmatched bases: 11. The CDR3 loop reads CASSVRPTGENNEQFF. The CDR3 DNA reads TGTGCCAGCAGCGTAAGGCCGACAGGGGAAAACAATGAGCAGTTCTTC. The full variable domain, its missing parts supplied by reference TRBV7-9 and TRBJ2-1, is DTGVSQNPRHKITKRGQNVTFRCDPISEHNRLYWYRQTLGQGPEFLTYFQNEAQLEKSRLLSDRFSAERPKGSFSTLEIQRTEQGDSAMYLCASSVRPTGENNEQFFGPGTRLTVL.

This sequence joins TRBV7-9 and TRBJ2-5; D uncertain. The CDR3 covers 15 residues. Trimming left V 5 bases short and J 1 base short, with 14 bases between. CDR1 and CDR2 from the germline V gene are SEHNR and FQNEAQ (reference sequence). CDR3: CASSVGGRFQETQYF. The CDR3 DNA reads TGTGCCAGCAGCGTCGGTGGTCGGTTCCAAGAGACCCAGTACTTC.

In its sample, this clonotype ranks as medium-sized. The rearrangement links TRBV12-3 or TRBV12-4 to TRBJ2-7; unclear D gene. The CDR3 runs 14 residues. The germline V and J ends were trimmed by 3 bases and 0 bases, with 9 bases remaining between them. The CDR3 here is CASSFAVSSYEQYF. The CDR3 DNA is TGTGCCAGCAGTTTCGCGGTAAGCTCCTACGAGCAGTACTTC.

This chain joins TRBV4-1 and TRBJ2-1, with a tentative D call TRBD1 (6 bases). This CDR3 contains 12 residues. V lost 2 bases and J 8 bases, leaving 7 bases between the germline ends. Germline assignment: CDR1 MGHRA and CDR2 YSYEKL. DNA of the CDR3: TGCGCCAGCAGCCAACCAGGGGATGAGCAGTTCTTC. As protein: CASSQPGDEQFF.

The chain links TRBV5-5 to TRBJ2-7; TRBD1 or TRBD2 may be the D gene (5 bases each). The V end was cut by 4 bases, the J end by 2 bases, with 19 bases between. The CDR3 extends over 16 amino acids. CDR1 is SGHKS, CDR2 YYEKEE, per germline (reference sequence). The CDR3 spells CASSDTGTFVPYEQYF. DNA for the CDR3: TGTGCCAGCAGCGACACCGGGACGTTTGTTCCCTACGAGCAGTACTTC.

This clonotype was recorded only once. The chain couples TRBV10-3 to TRBJ2-3; D remains unclear. With 4 bases removed from V and 0 bases from J, the gap between germline ends came to 11 bases. The CDR3 has 15 amino acids. Germline loops: CDR1 ENHRY, CDR2 SYGVKD. CDR3 protein: CAISVGTPSTDTQYF. CDR3 DNA sequence: TGTGCCATCAGTGTAGGCACTCCTAGCACAGATACGCAGTATTTT.

The sample holds a few counts of this clonotype. The chain links TRBV21-1 to TRBJ2-1; no DNA check was done on the table's D call, TRBD2. TRBV21-1 is marked as a pseudogene. This CDR3 comprises 15 residues. CDR3 bases: TGTGCCAGCAGCGCTCGAGAGGGAGGTTACAATGAGCAGTTCTTC. Encoded protein: CASSAREGGYNEQFF.

The rearrangement uses TRBV20-1 and TRBJ2-1, with TRBD2 identical over 7 bases. CDR1 and CDR2 (germline): DFQATT, SNEGSKA (reference sequence). V dropped 5 bases and J dropped 0; count of bases not matched to a gene: 13. The CDR3 extends over 17 amino acids. The CDR3 sequence is CSAGAAGTYFSYNEQFF. Written as DNA, the CDR3 is TGCAGTGCTGGGGCAGCGGGGACCTACTTCTCCTACAATGAGCAGTTCTTC.

The chain links TRBV5-1 to TRBJ2-2, with D perhaps being TRBD1 or TRBD2 (5 bases each). The V end was cut by 0 bases, the J end by 6 bases, with 9 bases between. CDR1 SGHRS and CDR2 YFSETQ come from the germline V gene. The CDR3 covers 14 residues. This CDR3 reads CASSLATGPGELFF. CDR3 nucleotides: TGCGCCAGCAGCTTGGCCACGGGGCCCGGGGAGCTGTTTTTT.

At least ten counts were recorded for this clonotype. CDR3 loop: CASSFRLGRTGELFF. The CDR3, as DNA: TGTGCCAGCAGTTTTCGGCTAGGGCGCACCGGGGAGCTGTTTTTT. The V and J genes are TRBV12-3 or TRBV12-4 and TRBJ2-2; D is unresolved. Deletions cut 3 bases from V and 4 bases from J, with 12 bases between. CDR3 length: 15 residues.

The chain recombines TRBV20-1 with TRBJ2-3; tentatively, D is TRBD1 (6 bases). Germline assignment: CDR1 DFQATT and CDR2 SNEGSKA (reference sequence). Trimming removed 0 bases from V and 5 bases from J, with 9 bases in between. This CDR3 contains 13 residues. CDR3 sequence (DNA): TGCAGTGCTAGAGATCAGGGGAAAGATACGCAGTATTTT. Translation gives CSARDQGKDTQYF.

The rearrangement uses TRBV18 and TRBJ2-7; TRBD2 matches 14 bases. Losses at the gene ends were 2 bases for V and 6 bases for J; bases not matched to a gene: 6. The CDR3 loop spans 16 amino acids. The germline V gene has CDR1 KGHSH and CDR2 LQKENI. Here the CDR3 reads CASSPNLGLAGVEQYF. The CDR3 DNA sequence: TGTGCCAGCTCACCAAACCTGGGACTAGCGGGAGTCGAGCAGTACTTC.

This clonotype was picked up a small number of times. The V and J genes are TRBV5-1 and TRBJ2-7; 13 positions match TRBD2. The CDR3 sequence is 16 residues long. V shed 3 bases, J shed 0 bases, and the junction held 3 bases outside the gene matches. Per the germline V gene, CDR1 is SGHRS and CDR2 is YFSETQ. The CDR3 here is CASSWTSGGSSYEQYF. DNA for the CDR3: TGCGCCAGCAGCTGGACTAGCGGGGGAAGCTCCTACGAGCAGTACTTC.

This rearrangement joins TRBV12-3 or TRBV12-4 to TRBJ2-7; 13 positions agree with TRBD2. The CDR3 is 14 amino acids. The J segment lost 5 bases and the V segment lost 5 bases, leaving 3 bases of the junction unmatched. CDR3 loop: CASSRTSGGDEQYF. The CDR3 nucleotides are TGTGCCAGCAGTCGGACTAGCGGGGGCGACGAGCAGTACTTC.

This clonotype occurred a few times. The chain employs TRBV2 and TRBJ2-1, with 8 nucleotides matching TRBD2. Germline values: CDR1 SNHLY, CDR2 FYNNEI. There are 18 residues in the CDR3. The J segment lost 3 bases and the V segment lost 7 bases, leaving 17 bases of the junction unmatched. The chain's CDR3 is CASTGPPVSGKDYNEQFF. CDR3 nucleotides: TGTGCCAGCACCGGACCCCCGGTTAGCGGGAAGGACTACAATGAGCAGTTCTTC.

The chain couples TRBV28 to TRBJ2-1; 10 bases align to TRBD2. V trimming: 10 bases; J trimming: 6 bases; junction bases outside the gene matches: 6. This CDR3 is built from 13 residues. The V gene's germline CDR1 is MDHEN and CDR2 SYDVKM. The CDR3 here is CAIGLAVLNEQFF. DNA for the CDR3: TGTGCCATCGGACTAGCGGTTCTCAATGAGCAGTTCTTC.

This chain uses TRBV29-1 with TRBJ2-5; TRBD1 matches at 7 bases. CDR1 is SQVTM, CDR2 ANQGSEA, per germline. J lost 13 bases, V lost 4 bases, and 12 bases had no gene match. The CDR3 contains 12 residues. Here the CDR3 DNA reads TGCAGCGTTGTAAGATGGGACAGACTTGCGTACTTC. Protein: CSVVRWDRLAYF.